The 8 T cell receptor beta chains presented below share a single source sample, sequenced in a study of metastatic and nonmetastatic thyroid tumors. All patients reached thyroid surgery having received no treatment beforehand. TCRdb re-processed the PCR reads through MiXCR. The profile shows 20,000 to 30,000 clones, roughly 20% of them singletons. The material sequenced was blood. These receptors were taken from a male donor with papillary thyroid cancer or a benign thyroid nodule (not recorded which). Some clones in this sample may be carry-over from other donors' samples.

This sequence joins TRBV24-1 and TRBJ2-1, with D possibly TRBD2 on 6 matching bases. The CDR3 runs to 14 residues. The germline V gene has CDR1 KGHDR and CDR2 SFDVKD. V was cut by 5 bases and J by 7 bases, with 14 bases left in between. In DNA, the CDR3 is TGTGCCACCAGTGCCCCAGGGACTGAGAATGAGCAGTTCTTC. Its translation: CATSAPGTENEQFF.

This clone turned up a few times. A junction end diverges from the germline sequence, so it may reflect a read error. The V and J genes are TRBV24-1 and TRBJ2-7, with D perhaps matching TRBD1 or TRBD2 (7 bases each). CDR3 length equals 14 residues. Germline-derived CDR1 and CDR2 are KGHDR and SFDVKD. The CDR3 is CATHKRDSGDEQYF. The CDR3 DNA reads TGTGCCACTCACAAGCGGGACAGTGGGGACGAACAGTACTTC.

This clone was recorded many times. V is TRBV20-1 and J is TRBJ1-6; TRBD1 is a possible D gene (6 bases). The ends were cut back, 8 bases at V and 9 bases at J, with 23 bases in the middle. This CDR3 region has 15 residues. Germline V gene lookup returns CDR1 DFQATT and CDR2 SNEGSKA (reference sequence). Here the CDR3 reads CSSPKVQGGFSPLHF. In DNA form, the CDR3 reads TGCAGTTCCCCAAAGGTACAGGGAGGGTTTTCACCCCTCCACTTT.

This clone was counted at least ten times. The J gene is TRBJ1-5, the V gene TRBV3-1; 9 nucleotides align to TRBD1. V lost 4 bases and J lost 2; bases outside the gene matches: 6. Germline V lookup: CDR1 LGHDT, CDR2 YNNKEL (reference sequence). The CDR3 loop spans 16 amino acids. The CDR3 protein is CASSPTGGLGNQPQHF. The CDR3 DNA sequence: TGTGCCAGCAGCCCCACAGGGGGCCTGGGCAATCAGCCCCAGCATTTT.

The sample holds many counts of this clone. The chain recombines TRBV20-1 with TRBJ2-3, with a possible D match to TRBD2 (6 bases). The V end lost 1 base, the J end lost 2 bases, and 16 bases lay between the germline ends. The CDR3 loop spans 16 amino acids. CDR1 is DFQATT and CDR2 is SNEGSKA in the germline V gene (reference sequence). The CDR3 nucleotides read TGCAGTGCTAGAGCGTCATTAGCGGCGGTCACAGATACGCAGTATTTT. Translated: CSARASLAAVTDTQYF.

This clone was seen repeatedly, ten times or more. The V and J genes are TRBV2 and TRBJ2-3; TRBD2 agrees at 10 bases. The CDR3 extends over 16 amino acids. J was trimmed by 7 bases and V by 5 bases; bases with no gene match: 12. CDR1 and CDR2 (germline): SNHLY, FYNNEI. In DNA form, the CDR3 reads TGTGCCAGCAGTCGTGTCGCTAGCGGGAGCTCCCATACGCAGTATTTT. Its protein is CASSRVASGSSHTQYF.

The rearrangement joins TRBV5-1 to TRBJ2-7, with 9 bases aligning to TRBD1. Germline CDR1 SGHRS, CDR2 YFSETQ. J lost 3 bases, V lost 4 bases, and 11 bases had no gene match. The CDR3 loop spans 16 amino acids. The CDR3 nucleotides read TGCGCCAGCAGCCAGTGGACAGGGGAGATTGGCTACGAGCAGTACTTC. Protein: CASSQWTGEIGYEQYF.

There are many counts of this clone. The chain employs TRBV5-1 and TRBJ2-7, with 12 positions matching TRBD2. V dropped 0 bases and J dropped 5; count of bases not matched to a gene: 12. The V gene's germline CDR1 is SGHRS and CDR2 YFSETQ. The CDR3 has 18 residues. The CDR3 DNA reads as TGCGCCAGCAGCTTGGCCCCTAGCGGGAGGGCAATTCCGCACGAGCAGTACTTC. Translated, it gives CASSLAPSGRAIPHEQYF.